This T cell receptor (beta chain) comes out of a study of T cells in Graves' hyperthyroidism and ophthalmopathy. Regarding the study as a whole: Most thyroid clonotypes expanded above 0.001 appeared in blood too. Ophthalmopathy was distinguished from stable hyperthyroidism by 13 V-J signatures.

This clonotype was counted a few times. The antigen remains undetermined. J lost 3 bases, V lost 1 base, and 8 bases had no gene match. The germline V gene encodes CDR1 SGDLS and CDR2 YYNGEE. CDR3 length equals 16 residues. The source material, RNA transcripts, was used to amplify TCR beta CDR3 regions. The HTBI primer set was used in a first-round RT-PCR of the TCR CDR3. TCRdb reanalysed the multiplex PCR reads using MiXCR and keeps one entry per CDR3 protein. The table records around 520,000 distinct CDR3 sequences, approximately 14% of them present only once. Hyperthyroidism of Graves' type that showed no ophthalmopathy progression within 18 months was stable. Uncontrolled infection, other autoimmune disease, pregnancy or lactation excluded patients.

The sequence came from a woman between 35 and 50 years old with Graves' hyperthyroidism. The material sequenced was blood. The chain links TRBV9 to TRBJ2-3; TRBD2 agrees at 7 bases. This chain's CDR3 is CASSVLRAGETDTQYF. In DNA, the CDR3 is TGTGCCAGCAGCGTACTTAGGGCGGGAGAAACAGATACGCAGTATTTT.